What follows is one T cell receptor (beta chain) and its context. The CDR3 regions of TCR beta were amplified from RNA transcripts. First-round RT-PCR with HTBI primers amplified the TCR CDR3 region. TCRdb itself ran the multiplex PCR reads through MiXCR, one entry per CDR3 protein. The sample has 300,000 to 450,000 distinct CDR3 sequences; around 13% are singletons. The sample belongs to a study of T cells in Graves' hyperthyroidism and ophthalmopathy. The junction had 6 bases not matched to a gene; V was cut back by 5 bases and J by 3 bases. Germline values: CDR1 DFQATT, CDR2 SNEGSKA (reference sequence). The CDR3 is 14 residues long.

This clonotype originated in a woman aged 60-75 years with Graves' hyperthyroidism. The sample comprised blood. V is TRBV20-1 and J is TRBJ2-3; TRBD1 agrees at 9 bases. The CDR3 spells CSAQGQGRTDTQYF. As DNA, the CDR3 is TGCAGTGCTCAAGGACAGGGGCGGACAGATACGCAGTATTTT.